Only a few counts were recorded for the clone carrying this T cell receptor beta chain. PCR employed 60 Vbeta and 13 Jbeta primers. TCRdb keeps only in-frame clones here, not all; method: immunoSEQ multiplex PCR. Seen here are about 38,000 clones, roughly 64% observed once, and the top ten hold roughly 18%. The CDR3 is 15 residues long. Per the germline V gene, CDR1 is SGHDT and CDR2 is YYEEEE. V shed 2 bases, J shed 5 bases, and the junction held 6 bases outside the gene matches. The data derive from a study of cytomegalovirus exposure and HLA in healthy donors. The sequence came from a man over 45 in good health and CMV-seropositive. The rearrangement links TRBV5-6 to TRBJ1-5; 8 nucleotides agree with TRBD1. Source material: PBMCs. The CDR3 spells CASSFGFRGHQPQHF. CDR3 in DNA: TGTGCCAGCAGCTTTGGGTTCAGGGGGCATCAGCCCCAGCATTTT.